This T cell receptor beta chain comes out of a study of blood T cells in healthy people across ages (dated by TCRdb to the mid-2010s). Study-wide context: In model experiments, template switching captured roughly one uniquely barcoded TCR beta cDNA molecule for every two T cells. Age-related changes in TCR beta repertoire diversity were measured in the study by deep sequencing normalized with unique cDNA molecular identifiers. The study analyzed two additional independent replicas of 1 million unique cDNA reads from the same blood draw for two donors, one aged 18 to 29 and one aged 80 or older. The donors were divided into four age groups: young (average around 15 years), middle-aged (about 40), aged (62) and long-lived (roughly 86).

As for this clonotype: Its antigen remains unidentified. Base quality data are lacking; no much larger clone is found one base away.

The investigation overall reported the following: Because the CMV infection status of the donors was unknown, age-related changes in expanded clonotypes may potentially have been confounded. Compared with the aged group, the long-lived group had more naive CD4+ T cells, fewer expanded clones and increased TCR diversity, a pattern suggesting age selection. Because profiling used bulk unsorted PBMCs, naive and antigen-experienced compartments could not be compared conclusively. As age increased, observed TCR beta diversity per million T cells dropped in a roughly linear way, and a significant reduction was already evident by age 40. Total diversity estimates from one million sequenced T cells were considered lower bounds and underestimates. A strong correlation was found between observed TCR beta diversity and the percentage of naive T cells measured by flow cytometry.

Systemically healthy Caucasian individuals from Russia, 35 to 40 in total and aged roughly 6 to 90 years, were included as donors. Each donor gave about 9.7 milliliters of peripheral blood, drawn into EDTA-treated Vacutainer tubes. Ficoll-Paque density-gradient centrifugation was used to isolate PBMCs, with at least 6.5 million obtained per sample. Total RNA, at least 6 micrograms per sample, was extracted from PBMCs with Trizol reagent. The percentages of naive CD45RAhigh/CD27high T cells were determined by flow cytometry on a PBMC aliquot from every donor. Trimming leaves V shorter by 2 bases and J shorter by 4 bases, with the junction holding 3 bases beyond the gene matches. CDR1 is given as MNHEY and CDR2 as SVGAGI, both from the germline V gene. The CDR3 measures 14 amino acids from cysteine to phenylalanine. Of all the DNA, just the CDR3 is kept, 42 bases in frame from base 1. The library relied on 5' RACE. Sequencing instrument: Illumina HiSeq 2500. A second roughly 6 to 12 cycle PCR used a sample-barcoded 5' primer and a J-beta primer mix. Each TCR beta cDNA molecule received a unique molecular identifier from a template-switch 5' adaptor carrying 12 random nucleotides. Each sample yielded at least 3 million CDR3-containing paired-end reads. All of the RNA was converted into first-strand cDNA using the Mint cDNA synthesis kit, with a TRBC-specific oligonucleotide serving as the primer. Following uracil-DNA glycosylase treatment, a first 18-cycle PCR with universal primers M1SS and BC2_uni_R was performed on all cDNA. The study's own analysis went as follows. For normalization, 1 million high-quality reads, each with a distinct molecular identifier, were randomly selected from each sample. Instead of being binned into consensus sequences, reads that shared molecular identifiers were thrown out. MiTCR, set to a Q25 quality threshold and the strictest error-elimination algorithm, was used for CDR3 identification, clonotype clustering and error correction. A nonparametric unseen species model with Euler transformation was used to estimate lower-bound total TCR beta diversity. The public sequencing data were trimmed at Q25 with fastp and processed into clonotypes with MiXCR by TCRdb, which kept only in-frame beta chains. Rows with one shared CDR3 protein collapse into an entry with the most common genes and DNA. Here the V and J calls rest on TCRdb's processing, not on the authors' analysis. Counted in this sample were more than 900,000 distinct CDR3 sequences; approximately 25% of them appeared once. The ten largest make up 0.75% of the sample.

This same sample was also part of a study on T cells of mothers and their children. Drawing on the second study: Nine systemically healthy Caucasian individuals, comprising three mothers and their six children, were included as donors. cDNA synthesis consumed the entire amount of extracted RNA, loaded at about 1.5 ug RNA in each 15 ul reaction. In the second PCR, sample barcodes and 2-4 random nucleotides were introduced via the M1S primer. More than 9.5 million TCR beta CDR3 reads were obtained from each mother, and roughly 3 million reads were obtained from each child. TCR recombination output is similarly shaped by thymic selection in related and unrelated pairs, with a minor effect exerted by inherited differences. Normalized repertoire overlap was always slightly but never significantly higher in related than unrelated mother-child pairs. No persistent microchimeric T cell clones were detected, at a sensitivity of around 97 clones per million clonotypes. Deep NGS was used in the study to compare the TCR beta repertoires of mothers and children and to look for features that separate related mother-child pairs from unrelated individuals. The mean age was roughly 40 +/- 4 years for the mothers and around 10 +/- 4 years for the children. After adapters were ligated using NEBNext reagents, the libraries underwent 100+100 nt paired-end sequencing on an Illumina HiSeq 2000. To avoid cross-contamination, the mother libraries and the child libraries were prepared a month apart and sequenced in separate runs. Each donor had between about 450,000 and 2,300,000 distinct TCR beta clonotypes identified. Naive TCR beta clonotypes were estimated from low-frequency clonotypes matched to each donor's FACS-determined naive share, without sorting.

The chain is encoded by TRBV6-5 joined to TRBJ1-2, with 8 central nucleotides matching TRBD1. The clonotype was recovered from a girl aged 2-10 years in good health. What was sequenced was blood. CDR3 reads: CASSYQTGGYGYTF. In nucleotide form, the sequence is TGTGCCAGCAGTTACCAAACAGGGGGCTATGGCTACACCTTC.